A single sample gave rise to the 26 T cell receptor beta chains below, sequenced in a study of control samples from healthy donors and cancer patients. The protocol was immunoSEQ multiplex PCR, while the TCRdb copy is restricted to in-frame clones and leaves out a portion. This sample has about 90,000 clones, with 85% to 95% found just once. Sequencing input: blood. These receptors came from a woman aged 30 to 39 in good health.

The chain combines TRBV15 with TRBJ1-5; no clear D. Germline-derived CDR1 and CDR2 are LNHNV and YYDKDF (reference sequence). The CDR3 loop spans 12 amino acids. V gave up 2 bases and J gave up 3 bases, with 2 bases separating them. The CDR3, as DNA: TGTGCCACCAGCAGATCCAATCAGCCCCAGCATTTT. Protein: CATSRSNQPQHF. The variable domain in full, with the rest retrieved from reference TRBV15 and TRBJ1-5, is DAMVIQNPRYQVTQFGKPVTLSCSQTLNHNVMYWYQQKSSQAPKLLFHYYDKDFNNEADTPDNFQSRRPNTSFCFLDIRSPGLGDTAMYLCATSRSNQPQHFGDGTRLSIL.

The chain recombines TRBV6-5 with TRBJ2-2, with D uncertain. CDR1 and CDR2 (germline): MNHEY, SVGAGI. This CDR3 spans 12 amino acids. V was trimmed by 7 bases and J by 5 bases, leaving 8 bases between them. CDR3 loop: CASTRKTGELFF. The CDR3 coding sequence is TGTGCCAGCACCAGGAAAACCGGGGAGCTGTTTTTT.

CDR3 DNA: TGTGCCAGTAGTCTCACAGGGAACACTGAAGCTTTCTTT. Its protein product is CASSLTGNTEAFF. J is TRBJ1-1 and V is TRBV19; perhaps TRBD1 as D (5 bases). The CDR3 runs 13 residues. V was cut by 5 bases and J by 1 base, with 8 bases left in between. Germline CDR1 is LNHDA and CDR2 is SQIVND (reference sequence).

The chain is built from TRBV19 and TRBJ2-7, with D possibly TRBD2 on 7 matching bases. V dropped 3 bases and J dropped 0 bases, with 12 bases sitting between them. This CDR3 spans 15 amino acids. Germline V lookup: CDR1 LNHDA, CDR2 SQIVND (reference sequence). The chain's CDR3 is CASSMGGAVSYEQYF. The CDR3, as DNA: TGTGCCAGTAGTATGGGGGGGGCCGTCTCCTACGAGCAGTACTTC.

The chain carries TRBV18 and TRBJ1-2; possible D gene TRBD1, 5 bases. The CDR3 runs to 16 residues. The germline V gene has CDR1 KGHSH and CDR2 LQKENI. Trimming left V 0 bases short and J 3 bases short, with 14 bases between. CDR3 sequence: CASSPPSRREDYGYTF. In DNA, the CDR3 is TGTGCCAGCTCACCACCCAGTCGCAGGGAGGACTATGGCTACACCTTC.

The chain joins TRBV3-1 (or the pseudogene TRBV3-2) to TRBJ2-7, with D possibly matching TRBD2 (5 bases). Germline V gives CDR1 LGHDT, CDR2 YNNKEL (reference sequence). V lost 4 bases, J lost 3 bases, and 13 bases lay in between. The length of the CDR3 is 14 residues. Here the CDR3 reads CASSPLATYYEQYF. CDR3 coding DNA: TGTGCCAGCAGCCCGCTAGCCACCTACTACGAGCAGTACTTC.

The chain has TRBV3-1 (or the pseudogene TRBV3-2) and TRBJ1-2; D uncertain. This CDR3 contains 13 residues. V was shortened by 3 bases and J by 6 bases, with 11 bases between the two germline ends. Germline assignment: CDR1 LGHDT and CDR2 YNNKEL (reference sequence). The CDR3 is CASSQSLRDGYTF. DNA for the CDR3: TGTGCCAGCAGCCAGTCTCTTCGGGATGGCTACACCTTC.

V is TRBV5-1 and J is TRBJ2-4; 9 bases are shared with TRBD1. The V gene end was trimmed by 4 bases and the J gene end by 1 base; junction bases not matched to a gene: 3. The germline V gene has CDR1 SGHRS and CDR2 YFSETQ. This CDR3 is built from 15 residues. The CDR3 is CASSTGQGAKNIQYF. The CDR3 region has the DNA TGCGCCAGCAGCACCGGACAGGGGGCCAAAAACATTCAGTACTTC.

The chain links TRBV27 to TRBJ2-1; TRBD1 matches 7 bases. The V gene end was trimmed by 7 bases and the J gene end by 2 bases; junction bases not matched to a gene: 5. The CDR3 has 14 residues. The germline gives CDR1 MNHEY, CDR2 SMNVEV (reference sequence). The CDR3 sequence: CASKVQGTYNEQFF. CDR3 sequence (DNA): TGTGCCAGCAAGGTACAGGGGACCTACAATGAGCAGTTCTTC.

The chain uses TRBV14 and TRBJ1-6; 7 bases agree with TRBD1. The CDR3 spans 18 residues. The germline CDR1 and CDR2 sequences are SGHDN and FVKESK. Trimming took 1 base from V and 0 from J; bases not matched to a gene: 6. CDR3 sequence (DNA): TGTGCCAGCAGCCAAGGCCCAGGGGGAAGCTCCTATAATTCACCCCTCCACTTT. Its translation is CASSQGPGGSSYNSPLHF.

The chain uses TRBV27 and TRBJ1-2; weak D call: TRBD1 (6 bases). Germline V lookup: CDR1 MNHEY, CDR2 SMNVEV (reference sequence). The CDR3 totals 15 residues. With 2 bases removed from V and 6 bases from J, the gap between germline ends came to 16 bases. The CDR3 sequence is CASSLKGGVYHGYTF. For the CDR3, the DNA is TGTGCCAGCAGTTTAAAGGGGGGCGTGTATCATGGCTACACCTTC.

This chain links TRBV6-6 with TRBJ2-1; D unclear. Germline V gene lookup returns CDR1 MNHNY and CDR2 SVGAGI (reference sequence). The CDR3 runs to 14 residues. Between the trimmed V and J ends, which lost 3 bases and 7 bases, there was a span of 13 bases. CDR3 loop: CASSYGALGNEQFF. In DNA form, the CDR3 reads TGTGCCAGCAGTTATGGCGCCCTCGGGAATGAGCAGTTCTTC.

Here the CDR3 DNA reads TGTGCCAGCACCGGGACAAACGCTAACTATGGCTACACCTTC. Its translation: CASTGTNANYGYTF. This chain uses TRBV2 with TRBJ1-2, with a tentative D call TRBD1 (6 bases). Germline assignment: CDR1 SNHLY and CDR2 FYNNEI. The CDR3 has 14 residues. V was shortened by 7 bases and J by 0 bases, with 12 bases between the two germline ends.

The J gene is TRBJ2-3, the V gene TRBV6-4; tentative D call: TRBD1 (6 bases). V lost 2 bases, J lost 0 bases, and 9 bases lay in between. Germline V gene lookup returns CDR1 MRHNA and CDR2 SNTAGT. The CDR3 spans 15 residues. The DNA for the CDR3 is TGTGCCAGCAGTGACGGGGGCGCAAGCACAGATACGCAGTATTTT. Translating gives CASSDGGASTDTQYF.

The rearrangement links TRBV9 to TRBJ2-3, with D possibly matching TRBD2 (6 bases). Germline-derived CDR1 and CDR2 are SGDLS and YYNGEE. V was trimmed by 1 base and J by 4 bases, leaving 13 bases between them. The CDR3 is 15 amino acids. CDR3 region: CASSVLASGSDTQYF. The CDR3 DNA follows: TGTGCCAGCAGCGTATTGGCGAGCGGGTCAGATACGCAGTATTTT.

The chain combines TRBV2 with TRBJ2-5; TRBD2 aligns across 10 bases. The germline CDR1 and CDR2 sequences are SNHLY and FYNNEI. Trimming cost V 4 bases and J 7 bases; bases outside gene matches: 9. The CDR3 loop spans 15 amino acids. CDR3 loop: CASSGGLAAKGTQYF. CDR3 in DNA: TGTGCCAGCAGTGGCGGACTAGCGGCAAAGGGGACCCAGTACTTC.

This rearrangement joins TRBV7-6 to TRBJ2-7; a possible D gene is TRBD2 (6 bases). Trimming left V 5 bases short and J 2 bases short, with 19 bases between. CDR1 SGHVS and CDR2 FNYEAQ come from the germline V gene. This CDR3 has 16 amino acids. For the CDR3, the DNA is TGTGCCAGCAGCCAAAAGGAGACTAGTTCAACCTACGAGCAGTACTTC. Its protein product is CASSQKETSSTYEQYF. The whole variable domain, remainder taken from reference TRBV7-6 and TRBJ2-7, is GAGVSQSPRYKVTKRGQDVALRCDPISGHVSLYWYRQALGQGPEFLTYFNYEAQQDKSGLPNDRFSAERPEGSISTLTIQRTEQRDSAMYRCASSQKETSSTYEQYFGPGTRLTVT.

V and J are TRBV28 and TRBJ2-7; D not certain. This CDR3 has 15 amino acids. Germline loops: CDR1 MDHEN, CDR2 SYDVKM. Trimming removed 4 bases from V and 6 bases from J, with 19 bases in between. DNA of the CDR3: TGTGCCAGCAGTTCGATTTTTGGGCAGACCCCCGAGCAGTACTTC. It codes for CASSSIFGQTPEQYF. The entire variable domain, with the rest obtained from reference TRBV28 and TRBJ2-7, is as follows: DVKVTQSSRYLVKRTGEKVFLECVQDMDHENMFWYRQDPGLGLRLIYFSYDVKMKEKGDIPEGYSVSREKKERFSLILESASTNQTSMYLCASSSIFGQTPEQYFGPGTRLTVT.

DNA for the CDR3: TGTGCCAGCAGCGTTGGGACAGGGGTTCCCTACGAGCAGTACTTC. Its translation: CASSVGTGVPYEQYF. The V call is TRBV9, the J call TRBJ2-7; 10 bases fit TRBD1. CDR1 SGDLS and CDR2 YYNGEE come from the germline V gene. The CDR3 runs to 15 residues. J lost 2 bases, V lost 2 bases, and 4 bases had no gene match. The whole variable domain, filled in from reference TRBV9 and TRBJ2-7, reads DSGVTQTPKHLITATGQRVTLRCSPRSGDLSVYWYQQSLDQGLQFLIQYYNGEERAKGNILERFSAQQFPDLHSELNLSSLELGDSALYFCASSVGTGVPYEQYFGPGTRLTVT.

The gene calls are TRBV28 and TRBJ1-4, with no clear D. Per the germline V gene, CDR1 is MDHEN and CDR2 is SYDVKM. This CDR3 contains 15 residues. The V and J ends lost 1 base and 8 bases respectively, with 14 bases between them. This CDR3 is CASSLFRGEGEKLFF. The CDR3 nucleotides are TGTGCCAGCAGTTTATTCCGGGGAGAAGGAGAAAAACTGTTTTTT.

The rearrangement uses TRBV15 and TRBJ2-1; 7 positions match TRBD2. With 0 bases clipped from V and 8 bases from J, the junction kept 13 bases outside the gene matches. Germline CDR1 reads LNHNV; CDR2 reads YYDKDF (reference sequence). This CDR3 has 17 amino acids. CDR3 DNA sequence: TGTGCCACCAGCAGAGATAAGCTAGCGGTGATCTTGGATGAGCAGTTCTTC. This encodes CATSRDKLAVILDEQFF.

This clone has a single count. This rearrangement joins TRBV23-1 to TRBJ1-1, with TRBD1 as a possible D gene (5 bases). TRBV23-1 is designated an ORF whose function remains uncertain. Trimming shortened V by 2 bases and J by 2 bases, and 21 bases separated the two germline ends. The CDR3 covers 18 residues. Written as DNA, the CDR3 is TGCGCCAGCAGTCAACTAACCTTAGCAGGGTGTGACAACACTGAAGCTTTCTTT. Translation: CASSQLTLAGCDNTEAFF.

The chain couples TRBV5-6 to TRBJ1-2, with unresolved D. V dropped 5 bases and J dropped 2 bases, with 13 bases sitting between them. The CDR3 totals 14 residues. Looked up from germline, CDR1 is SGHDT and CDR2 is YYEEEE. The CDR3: CASRRTGENYGYTF. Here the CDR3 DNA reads TGTGCCAGCAGGCGGACCGGGGAGAACTATGGCTACACCTTC. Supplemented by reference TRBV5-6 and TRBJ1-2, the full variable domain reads DAGVTQSPTHLIKTRGQQVTLRCSPKSGHDTVSWYQQALGQGPQFIFQYYEEEERQRGNFPDRFSGHQFPNYSSELNVNALLLGDSALYLCASRRTGENYGYTFGSGTRLTVV.

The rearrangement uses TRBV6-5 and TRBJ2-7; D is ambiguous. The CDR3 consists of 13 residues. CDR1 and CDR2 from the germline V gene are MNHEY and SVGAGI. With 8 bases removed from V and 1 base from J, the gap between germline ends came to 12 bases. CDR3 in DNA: TGTGCCAGCGGAATGACGCAATCCTACGAGCAGTACTTC. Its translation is CASGMTQSYEQYF.

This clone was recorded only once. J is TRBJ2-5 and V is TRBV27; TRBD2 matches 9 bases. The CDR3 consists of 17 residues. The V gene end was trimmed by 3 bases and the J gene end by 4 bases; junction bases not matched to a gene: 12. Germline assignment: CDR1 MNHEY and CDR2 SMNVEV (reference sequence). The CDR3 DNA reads TGTGCCAGCAGTTTGGGTGGAGGAAGCGGGGGGCGAGAGACCCAGTACTTC. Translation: CASSLGGGSGGRETQYF.

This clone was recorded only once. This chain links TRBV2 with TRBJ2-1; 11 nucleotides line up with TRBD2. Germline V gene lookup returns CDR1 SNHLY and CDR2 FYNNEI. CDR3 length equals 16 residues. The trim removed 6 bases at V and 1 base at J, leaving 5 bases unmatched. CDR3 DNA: TGTGCCAGCAGCGGCCTAGCGGGGGGATCCTACAATGAGCAGTTCTTC. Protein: CASSGLAGGSYNEQFF.